These 30 T cell receptor beta chains were all obtained from the same sample, sequenced in a study of shared clonotypes between healthy human individuals. Profiling relied on immunoSEQ multiplex PCR, and the TCRdb table lists in-frame clones only, not all of them. Of nearly 1 million clones in the sample, 76% are singletons; the top ten hold approximately 1.5%. The sample taken for sequencing was memory CD4+ T cells sorted from blood. The subset: CD45RA-negative fraction. These receptors were collected from a man aged 18 to 29 in good health.

For this clone: A far larger clone is one base from this, pointing to a likely read error. The V gene is TRBV7-2, the J gene TRBJ1-6; D is unclear. Germline CDR1 is SGHTA and CDR2 is FQGNSA. The V gene lost 5 bases and the J gene lost 0 bases, with 8 bases spanning the gap. This CDR3 spans 15 amino acids. As DNA, the CDR3 is TGTGCCAGCAGCCCTCAGAGCTCCTATAATTCACCCCTCCACTTT. Protein product: CASSPQSSYNSPLHF.

The rearrangement joins TRBV2 to TRBJ1-2; no clear D gene. Trimming removed 8 bases from V and 10 bases from J, with 17 bases in between. This CDR3 has 12 amino acids. CDR1 SNHLY and CDR2 FYNNEI come from the germline V gene. The CDR3 DNA reads as TGTGCCAGCCGACGGAACTATGAGGACTACACCTTC. Its translation: CASRRNYEDYTF.

The chain carries TRBV30 and TRBJ1-4; 9 nucleotides match TRBD1. CDR3 length: 13 residues. The V and J ends lost 5 bases and 7 bases, in that order; junction bases with no gene match: 5. Germline CDR1 and CDR2: GTSNPN and SVGIG (reference sequence). CDR3 DNA sequence: TGTGCCTGGCAACAGGGGGCGGCTGAAAAACTGTTTTTT. As protein: CAWQQGAAEKLFF.

The chain couples TRBV28 to TRBJ1-3; 8 nucleotides line up with TRBD1. The germline V gene encodes CDR1 MDHEN and CDR2 SYDVKM. This CDR3 region has 15 residues. With V trimmed by 2 bases and J by 3 bases, 3 bases remained unmatched. CDR3 in DNA: TGTGCCAGCAGTTTACACGGACAGGGTGGAAACACCATATATTTT. Protein sequence: CASSLHGQGGNTIYF.

V usage is TRBV6-1 and J usage is TRBJ1-2, with 7 bases aligning to TRBD1. The CDR3 covers 15 residues. Trimming at V came to 0 bases and at J to 4 bases, leaving 5 bases not matched to a gene. Germline CDR1 MNHNS, CDR2 SASEGT. CDR3 residues: CASSEAVGGFYGYTF. The CDR3 nucleotides are TGTGCCAGCAGTGAAGCAGTAGGGGGCTTCTATGGCTACACCTTC.

The chain combines TRBV2 with TRBJ1-2; D is ambiguous. The V gene's germline CDR1 is SNHLY and CDR2 FYNNEI. CDR3 length: 11 amino acids. The V and J ends lost 7 bases and 8 bases respectively, with 11 bases between them. The CDR3 nucleotides are TGTGCCAGCAATTCCGATTCGGGCTACACCTTC. Amino acid sequence: CASNSDSGYTF.

This chain uses TRBV2 with TRBJ2-7, with TRBD2 matching 11 bases. Germline V gene data show CDR1 as SNHLY and CDR2 as FYNNEI. V lost 3 bases and J lost 3; bases outside the gene matches: 4. The CDR3 extends over 15 amino acids. CDR3 loop: CASSDGGTSGYEQYF. The CDR3 nucleotides read TGTGCCAGCAGTGACGGAGGGACTAGCGGCTACGAGCAGTACTTC.

V gene TRBV2 combines with J gene TRBJ2-2; 8 bases are shared with TRBD1. Losses at the gene ends were 10 bases for V and 1 base for J; bases not matched to a gene: 17. Germline V CDR1 and CDR2: SNHLY, FYNNEI. The CDR3 extends over 18 amino acids. This chain's CDR3 is CANAGTGAPFMNTGELFF. The CDR3 nucleotides read TGTGCCAACGCCGGGACAGGAGCCCCCTTCATGAACACCGGGGAGCTGTTTTTT.

V and J are TRBV5-1 and TRBJ1-4, with no clear D. This CDR3 region has 13 residues. Germline loops: CDR1 SGHRS, CDR2 YFSETQ. V lost 2 bases and J 8 bases, leaving 10 bases between the germline ends. In DNA, the CDR3 is TGCGCCAGCAGCTTTCGGGTCGACGAAAAACTGTTTTTT. Its translation is CASSFRVDEKLFF.

This chain joins TRBV10-2 and TRBJ2-3; D not certain. The germline gives CDR1 WSHSY, CDR2 SAAADI. This CDR3 spans 13 amino acids. Trimming removed 0 bases at V and 3 bases at J, with 4 bases between. The CDR3 sequence: CASSESSTDTQYF. CDR3 DNA: TGCGCCAGCAGTGAGTCGTCTACAGATACGCAGTATTTT.

The chain has TRBV7-2 and TRBJ2-1; TRBD2 matches at 10 bases. There are 15 residues in the CDR3. Germline V gene data show CDR1 as SGHTA and CDR2 as FQGNSA. The V gene end was trimmed by 4 bases and the J gene end by 12 bases; junction bases not matched to a gene: 12. CDR3 sequence reads: CASSSPSGGPVGQFF. The CDR3 DNA follows: TGTGCCAGCAGCTCACCTAGCGGGGGACCAGTAGGGCAGTTCTTC.

This chain links TRBV30 with TRBJ1-2; 10 nucleotides line up with TRBD1. This CDR3 is built from 15 residues. Germline CDR1 and CDR2: GTSNPN and SVGIG (reference sequence). J lost 3 bases, V lost 0 bases, and 4 bases had no gene match. Here the CDR3 DNA reads TGTGCCTGGAGTGTACGGGGACAGGGGCACTATGGCTACACCTTC. Translating gives CAWSVRGQGHYGYTF.

The table lists this clone with a few counts. V and J are TRBV27 and TRBJ2-3; D call uncertain. Looked up from germline, CDR1 is MNHEY and CDR2 is SMNVEV (reference sequence). V lost 5 bases and J lost 3, with 15 bases in between. There are 15 residues in the CDR3. In DNA, the CDR3 is TGTGCCAGCAGTGGGGTGATCACACGGACAGATACGCAGTATTTT. Its translation is CASSGVITRTDTQYF.

The gene calls are TRBV30 and TRBJ1-6; D call uncertain. Germline V gives CDR1 GTSNPN, CDR2 SVGIG (reference sequence). Trimming shortened V by 4 bases and J by 6 bases, and 13 bases separated the two germline ends. CDR3 size: 14 residues. The DNA of the CDR3 is TGTGCCTGGACCCGCCCGCAGCCTAATTCACCCCTCCACTTT. Translation: CAWTRPQPNSPLHF.

On this clone itself: Other DNA sequences from this sample encode an identical CDR3 as well. The V gene is TRBV5-1, the J gene TRBJ2-7, with a tentative D call TRBD2 (6 bases). Germline CDR1 reads SGHRS; CDR2 reads YFSETQ. The CDR3 has 14 residues. Deletions cut 3 bases from V and 3 bases from J, with 13 bases between. CDR3 sequence reads: CASSSTSGGYEQYF. The CDR3 bases are TGCGCCAGCAGCTCGACTAGTGGAGGCTACGAGCAGTACTTC.

The chain recombines TRBV29-1 with TRBJ2-3, with D possibly being TRBD1 or TRBD2 (6 bases each). The germline CDR1 and CDR2 sequences are SQVTM and ANQGSEA. V was clipped by 0 bases and J by 4 bases, with 11 bases between them. The CDR3 sequence is 14 residues long. CDR3: CSVEDRGESDTQYF. CDR3 DNA sequence: TGCAGCGTTGAAGATAGGGGGGAGTCAGATACGCAGTATTTT.

This clone was seen only a few times. The rearrangement links TRBV5-6 to TRBJ1-4, with 8 positions matching TRBD1. This CDR3 region has 15 residues. Germline V gene data show CDR1 as SGHDT and CDR2 as YYEEEE. The ends lost 4 bases at V and 11 bases at J; junction bases unmatched: 13. In nucleotides, the CDR3 is TGTGCCAGCAGCCTCGACAGGGGAGGACCCGGTAAACTGTTTTTT. Translated: CASSLDRGGPGKLFF.

The chain combines TRBV5-4 with TRBJ2-1; D not certain. Deletions cut 1 base from V and 3 bases from J, with 5 bases between. Germline assignment: CDR1 SGHNT and CDR2 YYREEE (reference sequence). The CDR3 runs to 13 residues. The CDR3 bases are TGTGCCAGCAGCTTGTGGGACTACAATGAGCAGTTCTTC. The encoded protein is CASSLWDYNEQFF.

In its sample, this clone was seen once. This chain joins TRBV5-4 and TRBJ2-1; TRBD1 might be the D (7 bases). Trimming removed 0 bases from V and 8 bases from J, with 12 bases in between. Germline-derived CDR1 and CDR2 are SGHNT and YYREEE (reference sequence). The CDR3 is made up of 14 amino acids. CDR3 amino acids: CASSLGRGADEQFF. For the CDR3, the DNA is TGTGCCAGCAGCTTGGGCAGGGGGGCCGATGAGCAGTTCTTC.

The CDR3 loop reads CAWSGGQSPGNTIYF. The CDR3 bases are TGTGCCTGGAGTGGTGGACAGTCCCCTGGAAACACCATATATTTT. The chain has TRBV30 and TRBJ1-3; D may be TRBD1 (6 bases). Germline values: CDR1 GTSNPN, CDR2 SVGIG (reference sequence). V lost 1 base, J lost 2 bases, and 12 bases lay in between. The CDR3 consists of 15 residues.

This clone was observed a handful of times. The chain couples TRBV6-1 to TRBJ2-2; D is possibly TRBD2 (5 bases). V dropped 2 bases and J dropped 1 base, with 23 bases sitting between them. This CDR3 spans 20 amino acids. Germline V gives CDR1 MNHNS, CDR2 SASEGT. The DNA of the CDR3 is TGTGCCAGCAGTGAATATCTGAGTTTTGGGAGTGAACAGAACACCGGGGAGCTGTTTTTT. Protein: CASSEYLSFGSEQNTGELFF.

The genes are TRBV27 and TRBJ2-6, with a possible D match to TRBD2 (7 bases). The length of the CDR3 is 17 residues. The V end lost 3 bases, the J end lost 1 base, and 13 bases lay between the germline ends. Germline V CDR1 and CDR2: MNHEY, SMNVEV (reference sequence). This CDR3 reads CASSFGGLTSGANVLTF. Written as DNA, the CDR3 is TGTGCCAGCAGTTTCGGGGGGCTAACTTCTGGGGCCAACGTCCTGACTTTC.

This chain links TRBV11-3 with TRBJ2-1, with 10 bases aligning to TRBD2. Trimming cost V 4 bases and J 8 bases; bases outside gene matches: 8. The germline CDR1 and CDR2 sequences are SGHNT and YENEEA. The CDR3 is 15 amino acids. The CDR3 DNA follows: TGTGCCAGCAGCTCTCCTAGCGGGGGCCTGGATGAGCAGTTCTTC. Its translation is CASSSPSGGLDEQFF.

The chain employs TRBV30 and TRBJ2-7; 10 nucleotides line up with TRBD1. With 3 bases clipped from V and 2 bases from J, the junction kept 1 base outside the gene matches. The CDR3 length is 13 residues. Per germline, CDR1 GTSNPN and CDR2 SVGIG (reference sequence). DNA for the CDR3: TGTGCCTGGAGGGGGACAGGGGCCTACGAGCAGTACTTC. This encodes CAWRGTGAYEQYF.

This chain links TRBV5-4 with TRBJ2-1, with 11 bases lining up with TRBD2. Germline V CDR1 and CDR2: SGHNT, YYREEE (reference sequence). The CDR3 sequence is 15 residues long. The trim removed 4 bases at V and 6 bases at J, leaving 6 bases unmatched. The CDR3 DNA follows: TGTGCCAGCAGCGCCGCGGGACTAGCGGCCAATGAGCAGTTCTTC. This translates into CASSAAGLAANEQFF.

The chain has TRBV5-1 and TRBJ1-1; possible D gene TRBD1, 6 bases. This CDR3 has 14 amino acids. Per germline, CDR1 SGHRS and CDR2 YFSETQ. V was shortened by 0 bases and J by 6 bases, with 12 bases between the two germline ends. The CDR3, as DNA: TGCGCCAGCAGCTTGGGGGGGACAAGCGCTGAAGCTTTCTTT. This codes for CASSLGGTSAEAFF.

This clone was seen only a few times. The rearrangement links TRBV10-3 to TRBJ1-1, with D tentatively TRBD1 (6 bases). Trimming removed 6 bases from V and 6 bases from J, with 8 bases in between. Germline lookup yields CDR1 ENHRY and CDR2 SYGVKD. The CDR3 has 11 residues. As DNA, the CDR3 is TGTGCCATCAGAGGGGGTCCTGAAGCTTTCTTT. Translation gives CAIRGGPEAFF.

This clone was seen more than once but under ten times. This chain links TRBV6-8 with TRBJ1-2, with D unclear. CDR1 MNHGY and CDR2 SAAAGT come from the germline V gene. The V end lost 6 bases, the J end lost 4 bases, and 12 bases lay between the germline ends. There are 13 residues in the CDR3. CDR3 sequence (DNA): TGTGCCAGCAGCTCTAGAAAGACCTATGGCTACACCTTC. Protein product: CASSSRKTYGYTF.

A note on this clone: Other DNA sequences within the sample encode an identical CDR3. The chain combines TRBV27 with TRBJ1-5; D not resolved. The germline V and J ends were trimmed by 2 bases and 2 bases, with 7 bases remaining between them. In germline, CDR1 is MNHEY, CDR2 SMNVEV (reference sequence). The CDR3 loop spans 14 amino acids. The CDR3 here is CASSLSGGNQPQHF. The CDR3 coding sequence is TGTGCCAGCAGTTTAAGTGGGGGCAATCAGCCCCAGCATTTT.

V usage is TRBV7-2 and J usage is TRBJ2-7; 7 bases are shared with TRBD2. CDR3 length: 18 residues. The germline CDR1 and CDR2 sequences are SGHTA and FQGNSA. The V segment lost 0 bases and the J segment 4 bases; nucleotides outside the gene matches: 15. This CDR3 is CASSLALVLAGVKYEQYF. As DNA, the CDR3 is TGTGCCAGCAGCTTAGCCCTCGTTCTCGCGGGAGTAAAATACGAGCAGTACTTC.